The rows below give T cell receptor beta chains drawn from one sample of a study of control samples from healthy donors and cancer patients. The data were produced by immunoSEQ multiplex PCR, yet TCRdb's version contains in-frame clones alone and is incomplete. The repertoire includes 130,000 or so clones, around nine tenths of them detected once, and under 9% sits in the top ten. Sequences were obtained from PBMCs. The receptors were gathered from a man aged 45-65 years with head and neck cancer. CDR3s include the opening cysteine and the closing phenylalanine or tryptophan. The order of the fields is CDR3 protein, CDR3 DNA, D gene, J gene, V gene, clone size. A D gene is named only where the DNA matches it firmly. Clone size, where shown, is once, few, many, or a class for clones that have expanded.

cdr3_aa: CASSSYSISFDGYTF; cdr3_nt: TGTGCCAGCAGCTCCTATTCTATATCCTTTGATGGCTACACCTTC; d_call: .; j_call: TRBJ1-2; v_call: TRBV7-2; clone_size: .
cdr3_aa: CASSRTSGSYEQYF; cdr3_nt: TGTGCCAGCAGTCGGACTAGCGGGTCCTACGAGCAGTACTTC; d_call: TRBD2; j_call: TRBJ2-7; v_call: TRBV28; clone_size: .
cdr3_aa: CASSQLTELPYEQYF; cdr3_nt: TGTGCCAGCAGCCAGTTGACAGAATTACCCTACGAGCAGTACTTC; d_call: .; j_call: TRBJ2-7; v_call: TRBV16; clone_size: .
cdr3_aa: CSVGEVYGYTF; cdr3_nt: TGCAGCGTGGGGGAGGTCTATGGCTACACCTTC; d_call: .; j_call: TRBJ1-2; v_call: TRBV29-1; clone_size: medium-sized
cdr3_aa: CASSLDQGDYGYTF; cdr3_nt: TGTGCCAGCAGCTTAGATCAAGGCGACTATGGCTACACCTTC; d_call: .; j_call: TRBJ1-2; v_call: TRBV7-2; clone_size: .
cdr3_aa: CASSMTSGAYNEQFF; cdr3_nt: TGTGCCAGTAGTATGACTAGCGGAGCCTACAATGAGCAGTTCTTC; d_call: TRBD2; j_call: TRBJ2-1; v_call: TRBV19; clone_size: .
cdr3_aa: CASSPRLPTSGSMETQYF; cdr3_nt: TGTGCCAGCTCACCACGCCTGCCTACTAGCGGGAGTATGGAGACCCAGTACTTC; d_call: TRBD2; j_call: TRBJ2-5; v_call: TRBV18; clone_size: .
cdr3_aa: CASSSGTGNSPLHF; cdr3_nt: TGTGCCAGCAGCTCCGGGACAGGGAATTCACCCCTCCACTTT; d_call: TRBD1; j_call: TRBJ1-6; v_call: TRBV5-8; clone_size: .
cdr3_aa: CASSHNRASQETQYF; cdr3_nt: TGCGCCAGCAGTCATAACCGGGCCTCACAAGAGACCCAGTACTTC; d_call: .; j_call: TRBJ2-5; v_call: TRBV23-1; clone_size: .
cdr3_aa: CSVRDLFRNTEAFF; cdr3_nt: TGCAGCGTTCGGGATCTATTTAGAAACACTGAAGCTTTCTTT; d_call: .; j_call: TRBJ1-1; v_call: TRBV29-1; clone_size: .
cdr3_aa: CASSSSGSPDTQYF; cdr3_nt: TGTGCCAGCAGCTCCAGCGGGAGTCCAGATACGCAGTATTTT; d_call: TRBD2; j_call: TRBJ2-3; v_call: TRBV11-2; clone_size: .
cdr3_aa: CASSLGPQYF; cdr3_nt: TGTGCCAGCAGCTTAGGACCGCAGTATTTT; d_call: .; j_call: TRBJ2-3; v_call: TRBV7-9; clone_size: once
cdr3_aa: CASSRLAGSGNEQFF; cdr3_nt: TGTGCCAGCAGTAGGCTTGCGGGATCAGGCAATGAGCAGTTCTTC; d_call: .; j_call: TRBJ2-1; v_call: TRBV6-6; clone_size: .
cdr3_aa: CASSSLAGESTDTQYF; cdr3_nt: TGTGCCAGCAGTTCACTAGCGGGAGAGAGCACAGATACGCAGTATTTT; d_call: TRBD2; j_call: TRBJ2-3; v_call: TRBV5-4; clone_size: .
cdr3_aa: CASSFGQSYGYTF; cdr3_nt: TGTGCCAGCAGTTTCGGACAGTCCTATGGCTACACCTTC; d_call: .; j_call: TRBJ1-2; v_call: TRBV12-3/TRBV12-4; clone_size: .
cdr3_aa: CASSETGTQRYTF; cdr3_nt: TGTGCCAGCAGCGAGACAGGGACCCAACGCTACACCTTC; d_call: TRBD1; j_call: TRBJ1-2; v_call: TRBV6-4; clone_size: .
cdr3_aa: CASSQEGGRAYNEQFF; cdr3_nt: TGTGCCAGCAGCCAAGAGGGTGGCAGAGCCTACAATGAGCAGTTCTTC; d_call: .; j_call: TRBJ2-1; v_call: TRBV14; clone_size: .
cdr3_aa: CASSDYGGLVQETQYF; cdr3_nt: TGTGCCAGCAGTGATTACGGGGGGCTCGTCCAAGAGACCCAGTACTTC; d_call: .; j_call: TRBJ2-5; v_call: TRBV27; clone_size: .
cdr3_aa: CASSTIPGTTIRPLHF; cdr3_nt: TGTGCCAGTAGTACGATACCCGGGACAACCATTCGACCCCTCCACTTT; d_call: .; j_call: TRBJ1-6; v_call: TRBV19; clone_size: once
cdr3_aa: CASSLYPVVAPSTDTQYF; cdr3_nt: TGTGCCAGCAGCTTATACCCTGTAGTGGCGCCAAGCACAGATACGCAGTATTTT; d_call: .; j_call: TRBJ2-3; v_call: TRBV5-5; clone_size: .
cdr3_aa: CASSNLAEETQYF; cdr3_nt: TGTGCCAGCAGTAATCTAGCGGAAGAGACCCAGTACTTC; d_call: TRBD2; j_call: TRBJ2-5; v_call: TRBV6-5; clone_size: .
cdr3_aa: CASRHTGNTEAFF; cdr3_nt: TGTGCCAGCAGACATACAGGGAACACTGAAGCTTTCTTT; d_call: .; j_call: TRBJ1-1; v_call: TRBV3-1/TRBV3-2; clone_size: .
cdr3_aa: CASSYRGATNYGYTF; cdr3_nt: TGTGCCAGCAGTTACCGAGGGGCCACCAACTATGGCTACACCTTC; d_call: .; j_call: TRBJ1-2; v_call: TRBV6-5; clone_size: .
cdr3_aa: CASSSGLNTDTQYF; cdr3_nt: TGTGCCAGCAGCTCAGGACTGAACACAGATACGCAGTATTTT; d_call: .; j_call: TRBJ2-3; v_call: TRBV5-4; clone_size: .
cdr3_aa: CASSFLQGDYGYTF; cdr3_nt: TGTGCCAGCAGCTTCCTCCAGGGGGACTATGGCTACACCTTC; d_call: TRBD1; j_call: TRBJ1-2; v_call: TRBV11-2; clone_size: .
cdr3_aa: CAWNGGSSTDTQYF; cdr3_nt: TGTGCCTGGAATGGGGGCAGTAGCACAGATACGCAGTATTTT; d_call: .; j_call: TRBJ2-3; v_call: TRBV30; clone_size: .
cdr3_aa: CASSPWTGDNEQFF; cdr3_nt: TGTGCCAGCAGCCCATGGACAGGGGACAATGAGCAGTTCTTC; d_call: TRBD1; j_call: TRBJ2-1; v_call: TRBV27; clone_size: .
cdr3_aa: CATSEFPRGFSMGKGKNEQYF; cdr3_nt: TGTGCCACCAGTGAGTTTCCGAGGGGGTTTTCGATGGGGAAGGGGAAGAACGAGCAGTACTTC; d_call: .; j_call: TRBJ2-7; v_call: TRBV24-1; clone_size: .
cdr3_aa: CASSLGPQTDTQYF; cdr3_nt: TGTGCCAGCAGCTTAGGACCCCAAACAGATACGCAGTATTTT; d_call: .; j_call: TRBJ2-3; v_call: TRBV7-2; clone_size: once
cdr3_aa: CSVERVTQETQYF; cdr3_nt: TGCAGCGTTGAACGGGTTACCCAAGAGACCCAGTACTTC; d_call: .; j_call: TRBJ2-5; v_call: TRBV29-1; clone_size: .